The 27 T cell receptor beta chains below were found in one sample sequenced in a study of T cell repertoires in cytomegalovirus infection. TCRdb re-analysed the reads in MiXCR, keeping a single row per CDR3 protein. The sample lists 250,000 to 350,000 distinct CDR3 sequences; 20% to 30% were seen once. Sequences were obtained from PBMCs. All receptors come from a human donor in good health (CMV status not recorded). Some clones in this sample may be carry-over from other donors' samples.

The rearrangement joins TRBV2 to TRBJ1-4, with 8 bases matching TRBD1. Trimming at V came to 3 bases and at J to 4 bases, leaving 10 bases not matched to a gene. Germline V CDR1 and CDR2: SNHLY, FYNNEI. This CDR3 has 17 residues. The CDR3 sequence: CASSEGTGAGHNEKLFF. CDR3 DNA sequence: TGTGCCAGCAGTGAGGGGACAGGAGCGGGCCATAATGAAAAACTGTTTTTT.

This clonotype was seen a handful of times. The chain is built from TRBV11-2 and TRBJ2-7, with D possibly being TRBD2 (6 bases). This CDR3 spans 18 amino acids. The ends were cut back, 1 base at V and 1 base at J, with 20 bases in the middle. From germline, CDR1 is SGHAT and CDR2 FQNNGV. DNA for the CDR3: TGTGCCAGCAGCTTAGTAACCAATCGTGGCGGGACTTCCTACGAGCAGTACTTC. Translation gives CASSLVTNRGGTSYEQYF.

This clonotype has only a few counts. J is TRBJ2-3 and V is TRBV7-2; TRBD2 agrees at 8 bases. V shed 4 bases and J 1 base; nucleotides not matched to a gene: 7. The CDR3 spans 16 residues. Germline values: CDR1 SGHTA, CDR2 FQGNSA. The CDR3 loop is CASSYRSGGGTDTQYF. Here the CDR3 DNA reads TGTGCCAGCAGCTACCGAAGCGGGGGAGGCACAGATACGCAGTATTTT.

The CDR3 sequence is CSARWDNYEQYF. In DNA, the CDR3 is TGCAGTGCTAGATGGGACAACTACGAGCAGTACTTC. The chain joins TRBV20-1 to TRBJ2-7; perhaps TRBD1 as D (6 bases). The CDR3 has 12 amino acids. CDR1 and CDR2 from the germline V gene are DFQATT and SNEGSKA (reference sequence). V was clipped by 2 bases and J by 3 bases, with 8 bases between them.

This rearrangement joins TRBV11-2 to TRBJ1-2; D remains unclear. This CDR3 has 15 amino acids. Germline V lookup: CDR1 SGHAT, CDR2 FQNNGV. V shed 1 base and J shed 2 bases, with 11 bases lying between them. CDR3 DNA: TGTGCCAGCAGCTTAGGCGGGATTGGAAACTATGGCTACACCTTC. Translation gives CASSLGGIGNYGYTF.

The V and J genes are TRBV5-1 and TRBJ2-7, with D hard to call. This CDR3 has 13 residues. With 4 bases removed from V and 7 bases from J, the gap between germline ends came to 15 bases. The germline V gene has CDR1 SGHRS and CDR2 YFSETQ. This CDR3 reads CASSQGPPAEQYF. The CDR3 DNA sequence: TGCGCCAGCAGCCAAGGACCTCCCGCGGAGCAGTACTTC.

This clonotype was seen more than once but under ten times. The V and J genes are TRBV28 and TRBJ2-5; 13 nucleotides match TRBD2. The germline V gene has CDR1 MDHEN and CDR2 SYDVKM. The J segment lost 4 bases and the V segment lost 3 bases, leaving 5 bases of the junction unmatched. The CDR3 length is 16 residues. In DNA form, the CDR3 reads TGTGCCAGCAGTTTGACTAGCGGGAGGTTTGGAGAGACCCAGTACTTC. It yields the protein CASSLTSGRFGETQYF.

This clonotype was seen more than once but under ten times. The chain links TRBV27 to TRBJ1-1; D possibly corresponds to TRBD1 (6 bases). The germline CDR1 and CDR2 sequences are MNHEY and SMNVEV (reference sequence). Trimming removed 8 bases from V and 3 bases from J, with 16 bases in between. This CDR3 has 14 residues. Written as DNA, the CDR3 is TGTGCCAGCCACCAACAGGGCCGGTACACTGAAGCTTTCTTT. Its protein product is CASHQQGRYTEAFF.

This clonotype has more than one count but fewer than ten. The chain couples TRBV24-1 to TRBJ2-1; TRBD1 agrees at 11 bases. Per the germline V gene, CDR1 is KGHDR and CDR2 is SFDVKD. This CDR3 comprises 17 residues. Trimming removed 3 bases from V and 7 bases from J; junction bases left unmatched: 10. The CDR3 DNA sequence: TGTGCCACCAGTGATCCCGAGTATGGGACAGGGGGGAATGAGCAGTTCTTC. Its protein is CATSDPEYGTGGNEQFF.

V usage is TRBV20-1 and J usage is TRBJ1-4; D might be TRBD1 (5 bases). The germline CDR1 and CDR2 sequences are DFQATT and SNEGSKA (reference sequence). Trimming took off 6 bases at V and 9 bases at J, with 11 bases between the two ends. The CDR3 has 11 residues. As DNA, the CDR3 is TGCAGTGCGACCCTGGGACAAAAACTGTTTTTT. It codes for CSATLGQKLFF.

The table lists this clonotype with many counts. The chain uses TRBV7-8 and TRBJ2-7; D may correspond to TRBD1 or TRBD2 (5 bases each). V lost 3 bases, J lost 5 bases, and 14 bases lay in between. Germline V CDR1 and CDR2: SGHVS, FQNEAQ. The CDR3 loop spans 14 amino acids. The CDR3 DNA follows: TGTGCCAGCAGCTTGGGGGAGCAGTTGGACGAGCAGTACTTC. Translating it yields CASSLGEQLDEQYF. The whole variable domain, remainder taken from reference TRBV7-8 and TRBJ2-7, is GAGVSQSPRYKVAKRGQDVALRCDPISGHVSLFWYQQALGQGPEFLTYFQNEAQLDKSGLPSDRFFAERPEGSVSTLKIQRTQQEDSAVYLCASSLGEQLDEQYFGPGTRLTVT.

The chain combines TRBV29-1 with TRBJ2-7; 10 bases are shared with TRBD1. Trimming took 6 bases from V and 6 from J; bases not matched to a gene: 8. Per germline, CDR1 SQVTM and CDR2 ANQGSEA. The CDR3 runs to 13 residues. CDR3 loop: CSVGQGVAAEQYF. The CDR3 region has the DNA TGCAGCGTCGGACAGGGGGTAGCCGCCGAGCAGTACTTC.

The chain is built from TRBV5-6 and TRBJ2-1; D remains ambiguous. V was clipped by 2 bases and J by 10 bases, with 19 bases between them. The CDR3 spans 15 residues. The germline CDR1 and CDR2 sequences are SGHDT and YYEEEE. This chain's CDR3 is CASSFRTRGMGEQFF. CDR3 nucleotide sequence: TGTGCCAGCAGCTTTAGGACGCGTGGGATGGGAGAGCAGTTCTTC.

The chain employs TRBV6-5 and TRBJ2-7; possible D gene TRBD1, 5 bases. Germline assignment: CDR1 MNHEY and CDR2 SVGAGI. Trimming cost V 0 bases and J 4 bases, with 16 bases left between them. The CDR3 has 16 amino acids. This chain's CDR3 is CASSYSIWPGWYEQYF. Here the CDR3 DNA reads TGTGCCAGCAGTTACTCGATCTGGCCAGGGTGGTACGAGCAGTACTTC.

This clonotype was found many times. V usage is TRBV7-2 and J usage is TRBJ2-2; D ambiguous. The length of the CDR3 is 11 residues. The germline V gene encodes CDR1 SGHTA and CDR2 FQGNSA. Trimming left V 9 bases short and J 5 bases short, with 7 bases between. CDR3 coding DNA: TGTGCCAGTAAAGGGACCGGGGAGCTGTTTTTT. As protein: CASKGTGELFF.

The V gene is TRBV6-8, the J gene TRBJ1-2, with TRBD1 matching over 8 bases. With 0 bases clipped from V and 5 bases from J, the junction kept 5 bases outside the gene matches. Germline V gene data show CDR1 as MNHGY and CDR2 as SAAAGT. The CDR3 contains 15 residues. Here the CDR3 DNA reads TGTGCCAGCAGTTACTCTCAGGGGGCATCTTATGGCTACACCTTC. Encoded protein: CASSYSQGASYGYTF.

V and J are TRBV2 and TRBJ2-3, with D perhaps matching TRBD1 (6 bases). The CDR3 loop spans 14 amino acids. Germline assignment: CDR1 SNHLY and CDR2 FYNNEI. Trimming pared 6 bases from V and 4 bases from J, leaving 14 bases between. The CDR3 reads CASSAAGAPDTQYF. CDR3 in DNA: TGTGCCAGCAGCGCGGCAGGGGCGCCAGATACGCAGTATTTT.

The CDR3 region is CASSFLPLSANEQFF. CDR3 coding DNA: TGTGCCAGCAGTTTTTTGCCATTAAGTGCCAATGAGCAGTTCTTC. V and J are TRBV27 and TRBJ2-1; D unclear. V gave up 3 bases and J gave up 6 bases, with 15 bases separating them. The CDR3 is 15 residues long. Germline assignment: CDR1 MNHEY and CDR2 SMNVEV (reference sequence).

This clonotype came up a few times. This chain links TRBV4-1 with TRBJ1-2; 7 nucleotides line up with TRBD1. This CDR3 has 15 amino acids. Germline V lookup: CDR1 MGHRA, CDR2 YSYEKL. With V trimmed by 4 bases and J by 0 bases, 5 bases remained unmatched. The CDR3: CASSPGQIANYGYTF. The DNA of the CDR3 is TGCGCCAGCAGCCCGGGACAGATTGCTAACTATGGCTACACCTTC.

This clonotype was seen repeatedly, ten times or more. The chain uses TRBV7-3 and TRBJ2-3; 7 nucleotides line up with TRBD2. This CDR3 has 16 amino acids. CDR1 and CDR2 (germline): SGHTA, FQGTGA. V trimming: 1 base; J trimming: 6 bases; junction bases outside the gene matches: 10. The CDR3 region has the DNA TGTGCCAGCAGCTTAAGGGTGGGAGGGCCGGCGGATACGCAGTATTTT. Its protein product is CASSLRVGGPADTQYF.

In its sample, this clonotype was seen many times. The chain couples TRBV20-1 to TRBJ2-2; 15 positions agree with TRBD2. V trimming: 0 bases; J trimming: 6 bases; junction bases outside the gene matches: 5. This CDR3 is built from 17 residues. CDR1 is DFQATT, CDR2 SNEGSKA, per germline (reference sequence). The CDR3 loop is CSARDRTSGGASGELFF. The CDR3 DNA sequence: TGCAGTGCTAGAGATAGGACTAGCGGGGGGGCCTCCGGGGAGCTGTTTTTT.

The CDR3 is CASSYADRGAQYF. CDR3 sequence (DNA): TGTGCCAGCAGTTACGCGGATCGAGGAGCCCAGTACTTC. The chain is built from TRBV6-2 or TRBV6-3 and TRBJ2-5; D gene unclear. V lost 2 bases and J 9 bases, leaving 13 bases between the germline ends. CDR3 length: 13 residues. The germline CDR1 and CDR2 sequences are MNHEY and SVGEGT.

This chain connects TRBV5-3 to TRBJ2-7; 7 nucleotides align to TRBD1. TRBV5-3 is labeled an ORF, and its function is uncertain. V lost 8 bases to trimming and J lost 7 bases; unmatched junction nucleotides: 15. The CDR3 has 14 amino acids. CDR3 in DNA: TGTGCCAGCAGGTCCGGGACAGCTATTGGTGAGCAGTACTTC. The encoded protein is CASRSGTAIGEQYF.

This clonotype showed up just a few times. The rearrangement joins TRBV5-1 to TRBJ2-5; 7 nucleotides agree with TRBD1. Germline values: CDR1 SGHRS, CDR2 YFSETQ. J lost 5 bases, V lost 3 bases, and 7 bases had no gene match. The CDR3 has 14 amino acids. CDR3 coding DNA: TGCGCCAGCAGCTCACAGGGGACGGGGGAGACCCAGTACTTC. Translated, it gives CASSSQGTGETQYF. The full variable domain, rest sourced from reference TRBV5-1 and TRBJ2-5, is KAGVTQTPRYLIKTRGQQVTLSCSPISGHRSVSWYQQTPGQGLQFLFEYFSETQRNKGNFPGRFSGRQFSNSRSEMNVSTLELGDSALYLCASSSQGTGETQYFGPGTRLLVL.

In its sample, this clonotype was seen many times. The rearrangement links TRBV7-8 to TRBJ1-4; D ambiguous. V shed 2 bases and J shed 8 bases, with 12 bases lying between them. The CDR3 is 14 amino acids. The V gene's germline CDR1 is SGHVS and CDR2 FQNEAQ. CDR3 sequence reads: CASSLMGMGEKLFF. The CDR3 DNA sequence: TGTGCCAGCAGCTTAATGGGGATGGGGGAAAAACTGTTTTTT.

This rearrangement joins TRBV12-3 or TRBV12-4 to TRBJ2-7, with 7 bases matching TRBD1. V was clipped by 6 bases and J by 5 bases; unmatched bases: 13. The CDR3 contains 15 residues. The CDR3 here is CASSRVPGQLNEQYV. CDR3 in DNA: TGTGCCAGCAGCCGAGTCCCGGGACAGTTGAACGAGCAGTACGTC.

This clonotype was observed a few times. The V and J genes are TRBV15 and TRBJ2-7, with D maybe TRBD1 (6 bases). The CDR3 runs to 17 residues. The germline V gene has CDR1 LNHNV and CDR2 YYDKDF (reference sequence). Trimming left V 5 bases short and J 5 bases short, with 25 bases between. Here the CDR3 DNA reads TGTGCCACCAGCTTTCGGGTTTCAACAGGGATCCAGAACGAGCAGTACTTC. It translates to CATSFRVSTGIQNEQYF.